The TCR beta chain described here comes from a study of blood T cell repertoires in COVID-19. In the study overall: Sites in the United States, Italy and Spain provided acute and convalescent COVID-19 samples. Nucleic acid was either cDNA or gDNA, and it came from T cells, B-cell-depleted T cells, or PBMCs.

In the original workflow: Estimation of nucleated cell counts relied on the amplification of reference gene primers. Generated by immunoSEQ multiplex PCR, the TCRdb table keeps only in-frame clones and is missing some. That table furnishes V, J and clone size, whereas the DNA furnished D and trimming. The sample holds 200,000 or so clones, 70% to 90% seen once. The CDR3 sequence is 14 residues long. V was pared by 0 bases and J by 4 bases, with 5 bases between. Per germline, CDR1 SGDLS and CDR2 YYNGEE. This chain joins TRBV9 and TRBJ1-6; D remains unclear. The sample taken for sequencing was peripheral blood. The sequence derives from a woman aged 40 to 49 who had recovered from COVID-19. The chain's CDR3 is CASSVAGYNSPLHF. The CDR3 DNA sequence: TGTGCCAGCAGCGTAGCAGGTTATAATTCACCCCTCCACTTT.